A single sample gave rise to the 21 T cell receptor beta chains below, sequenced in a study of CD8 T cells in Susac syndrome. After extraction with the RNeasy kit, 0.5 to 1 ug of the RNA was reverse transcribed using random hexamers. TCRdb reprocessed the immunoSEQ multiplex PCR reads via MiXCR and lists one record per CDR3 protein. This sample has 69,000 or so distinct CDR3 sequences, with around 96% found just once. What was sequenced was CD8+ T cells from PBMCs. These receptors all come from a human donor with multiple sclerosis.

This chain links TRBV7-9 with TRBJ1-6; TRBD1 agrees at 10 bases. The CDR3 sequence is 14 residues long. Germline V gene sequence: CDR1 SEHNR, CDR2 FQNEAQ (reference sequence). J was trimmed by 9 bases and V by 5 bases; bases with no gene match: 4. The CDR3 region is CASSATGGSSPLHF. The CDR3 nucleotides read TGTGCCAGCAGCGCGACAGGGGGCAGTTCACCCCTCCACTTT.

This clonotype appeared once. In DNA form, the CDR3 reads TGCGCCAGCAGCCAAGTGAAGCTTCCGCCCTACGAGCAGTACTTC. Its translation is CASSQVKLPPYEQYF. V gene TRBV4-3 combines with J gene TRBJ2-7, with D unresolved. CDR1 and CDR2 (germline): LGHNA, YSLEER. Trimming took 1 base from V and 2 from J, leaving 12 bases between them. The CDR3 covers 15 residues.

This clonotype was seen just once. V usage is TRBV30 and J usage is TRBJ1-4; possibly TRBD1 for D (5 bases). Per germline, CDR1 GTSNPN and CDR2 SVGIG (reference sequence). This CDR3 has 13 residues. Trimming cost V 2 bases and J 6 bases, with 10 bases left between them. DNA for the CDR3: TGTGCCTGGAGTTCCGGACAAGATGAAAAACTGTTTTTT. This encodes CAWSSGQDEKLFF.

This chain links TRBV3-1 with TRBJ2-3; D not certain. This CDR3 region has 15 residues. Germline V gives CDR1 LGHDT, CDR2 YNNKEL (reference sequence). V shed 0 bases and J shed 2 bases, with 9 bases lying between them. The CDR3 DNA reads TGTGCCAGCAGCCAAGATGTGGTAGCCACAGATACGCAGTATTTT. Protein product: CASSQDVVATDTQYF.

This chain uses TRBV28 with TRBJ2-7; 9 bases agree with TRBD1. V trimming: 6 bases; J trimming: 6 bases; junction bases outside the gene matches: 6. There are 13 residues in the CDR3. Germline assignment: CDR1 MDHEN and CDR2 SYDVKM. The CDR3 here is CASSNRGQIEQYF. DNA of the CDR3: TGTGCCAGCAGCAACAGGGGGCAAATCGAGCAGTACTTC.

In nucleotides, the CDR3 is TGTGCCAGCAGCCAAGTGCCGGGAGTTGAAGGCTACGAGCAGTACTTC. Encoded protein: CASSQVPGVEGYEQYF. This chain links TRBV3-1 with TRBJ2-7; a weak D match, TRBD2 (6 bases). The V gene lost 1 base and the J gene lost 3 bases, with 16 bases spanning the gap. There are 16 residues in the CDR3. Germline CDR1 and CDR2: LGHDT and YNNKEL (reference sequence).

This chain links TRBV28 with TRBJ2-5, with a possible D match to TRBD1 (6 bases). This CDR3 region has 16 residues. V was cut by 6 bases and J by 1 base, with 18 bases left in between. Germline CDR1 MDHEN, CDR2 SYDVKM. CDR3 residues: CASSPQTGPAQETQYF. The CDR3 coding sequence is TGTGCCAGCAGCCCCCAGACAGGTCCCGCCCAAGAGACCCAGTACTTC.

CDR3 sequence (DNA): TGTGCCAGCAGTTTATCGGGGGATCCAACCAACAATGAGCAGTTCTTC. Its protein product is CASSLSGDPTNNEQFF. The chain links TRBV27 to TRBJ2-1, with D perhaps matching TRBD1 or TRBD2 (5 bases each). The germline gives CDR1 MNHEY, CDR2 SMNVEV (reference sequence). Trimming took off 0 bases at V and 5 bases at J, with 14 bases between the two ends. The CDR3 contains 16 residues.

J is TRBJ2-2 and V is TRBV27, with 7 bases aligning to TRBD1. CDR3 size: 14 residues. Germline V CDR1 and CDR2: MNHEY, SMNVEV (reference sequence). V lost 1 base to trimming and J lost 6 bases; unmatched junction nucleotides: 2. CDR3 in amino acids: CASSLLQGPGELFF. CDR3 DNA sequence: TGTGCCAGCAGTTTATTACAGGGGCCCGGGGAGCTGTTTTTT.

This chain joins TRBV3-1 and TRBJ2-7; 8 nucleotides match TRBD2. The CDR3 runs to 14 residues. V was pared by 1 base and J by 5 bases, with 4 bases of the junction left unmatched. The germline gives CDR1 LGHDT, CDR2 YNNKEL (reference sequence). CDR3 sequence reads: CASSQAGGVHEQYF. The CDR3 coding sequence is TGTGCCAGCAGCCAAGCGGGAGGGGTCCACGAGCAGTACTTC.

The chain couples TRBV29-1 to TRBJ2-7, with TRBD1 identical over 7 bases. The CDR3 is made up of 14 amino acids. Trimming at V came to 6 bases and at J to 0 bases, leaving 8 bases not matched to a gene. The germline V gene encodes CDR1 SQVTM and CDR2 ANQGSEA. CDR3: CSVRDSFNSYEQYF. CDR3 nucleotide sequence: TGCAGCGTCCGGGACAGTTTTAACTCCTACGAGCAGTACTTC.

The V and J genes are TRBV29-1 and TRBJ1-1; D unclear. V lost 0 bases and J 1 base, leaving 3 bases between the germline ends. The CDR3 has 12 residues. Germline V gives CDR1 SQVTM, CDR2 ANQGSEA. Here the CDR3 reads CSVEDGNTEAFF. In nucleotides, the CDR3 is TGCAGCGTTGAAGATGGGAACACTGAAGCTTTCTTT.

V gene TRBV7-9 combines with J gene TRBJ1-5; no reliable D call. Germline lookup yields CDR1 SEHNR and CDR2 FQNEAQ (reference sequence). V gave up 1 base and J gave up 2 bases, with 9 bases separating them. CDR3 size: 15 residues. CDR3 sequence (DNA): TGTGCCAGCAGCTTAGTGGGCGCGGGCAATCAGCCCCAGCATTTT. Protein: CASSLVGAGNQPQHF.

The J gene is TRBJ2-2, the V gene TRBV4-3, with 8 bases matching TRBD2. Trimming removed 0 bases from V and 5 bases from J; junction bases left unmatched: 5. Germline CDR1 reads LGHNA; CDR2 reads YSLEER. The CDR3 is 16 amino acids. DNA of the CDR3: TGCGCCAGCAGCCAAGAAGGCGGGGGGTTTACCGGGGAGCTGTTTTTT. Amino acids: CASSQEGGGFTGELFF.

The chain recombines TRBV9 with TRBJ2-7; weak D call: TRBD1 (6 bases). Trimming shortened V by 3 bases and J by 3 bases, and 10 bases separated the two germline ends. Germline assignment: CDR1 SGDLS and CDR2 YYNGEE. CDR3 length: 13 residues. The CDR3 nucleotides are TGTGCCAGCAGCGGTGGGACAAGCTACGAGCAGTACTTC. It codes for CASSGGTSYEQYF.

CDR3 coding DNA: TGTGCCGGAGCAACAGGGAACCAAGAGACCCAGTACTTC. Translated, it gives CAGATGNQETQYF. This chain joins TRBV25-1 and TRBJ2-5, with a weak D call TRBD1 (6 bases). The CDR3 runs 13 residues. V was trimmed by 11 bases and J by 0 bases, leaving 13 bases between them. The V gene's germline CDR1 is MGHDK and CDR2 SYGVNS.

The gene calls are TRBV5-1 and TRBJ2-7, with D perhaps assigned TRBD1 or TRBD2 (5 bases each). V was cut by 4 bases and J by 3 bases, with 14 bases left in between. The CDR3 contains 14 residues. Per the germline V gene, CDR1 is SGHRS and CDR2 is YFSETQ. The CDR3 reads CASSPTGTFYEQYF. CDR3 in DNA: TGCGCCAGCAGCCCTACCGGGACCTTCTACGAGCAGTACTTC.

The chain has TRBV2 and TRBJ1-2; 8 nucleotides align to TRBD1. The CDR3 runs to 16 residues. Germline CDR1 reads SNHLY; CDR2 reads FYNNEI. J was trimmed by 4 bases and V by 5 bases; bases with no gene match: 12. The CDR3 coding sequence is TGTGCCAGCAGTTACGGGGCAGGGGGCGCGATCTATGGCTACACCTTC. It translates to CASSYGAGGAIYGYTF. Together with reference TRBV2 and TRBJ1-2, the CDR3 gives the full variable domain: EPEVTQTPSHQVTQMGQEVILRCVPISNHLYFYWYRQILGQKVEFLVSFYNNEISEKSEIFDDQFSVERPDGSNFTLKIRSTKLEDSAMYFCASSYGAGGAIYGYTFGSGTRLTVV.

J is TRBJ1-1 and V is TRBV29-1; D is uncertain. The ends were cut back, 3 bases at V and 1 base at J, with 6 bases in the middle. This CDR3 spans 12 amino acids. Germline CDR1 and CDR2: SQVTM and ANQGSEA. CDR3 DNA: TGCAGCGTTGATCTAACGAACACTGAAGCTTTCTTT. Protein sequence: CSVDLTNTEAFF. Looking up the rest from reference TRBV29-1 and TRBJ1-1 gives the full variable domain: SAVISQKPSRDICQRGTSLTIQCQVDSQVTMMFWYRQQPGQSLTLIATANQGSEATYESGFVIDKFPISRPNLTFSTLTVSNMSPEDSSIYLCSVDLTNTEAFFGQGTRLTVV.

V gene TRBV12-3 or TRBV12-4 combines with J gene TRBJ2-3; 7 bases align to TRBD1. CDR3 length: 15 residues. Trimming cost V 6 bases and J 4 bases; bases outside gene matches: 10. In DNA form, the CDR3 reads TGTGCCAGCAGCTTACGACAGGGAATCGCAGATACGCAGTATTTT. Its protein is CASSLRQGIADTQYF.

The chain links TRBV3-1 to TRBJ2-2; D uncertain. Trimming removed 2 bases from V and 1 base from J, with 5 bases in between. CDR1 LGHDT and CDR2 YNNKEL come from the germline V gene (reference sequence). The CDR3 spans 14 residues. The CDR3 region is CASSQPGNTGELFF. The CDR3 region has the DNA TGTGCCAGCAGCCAACCGGGGAACACCGGGGAGCTGTTTTTT. The full variable domain, rest sourced from reference TRBV3-1 and TRBJ2-2, is DTAVSQTPKYLVTQMGNDKSIKCEQNLGHDTMYWYKQDSKKFLKIMFSYNNKELIINETVPNRFSPKSPDKAHLNLHINSLELGDSAVYFCASSQPGNTGELFFGEGSRLTVL.